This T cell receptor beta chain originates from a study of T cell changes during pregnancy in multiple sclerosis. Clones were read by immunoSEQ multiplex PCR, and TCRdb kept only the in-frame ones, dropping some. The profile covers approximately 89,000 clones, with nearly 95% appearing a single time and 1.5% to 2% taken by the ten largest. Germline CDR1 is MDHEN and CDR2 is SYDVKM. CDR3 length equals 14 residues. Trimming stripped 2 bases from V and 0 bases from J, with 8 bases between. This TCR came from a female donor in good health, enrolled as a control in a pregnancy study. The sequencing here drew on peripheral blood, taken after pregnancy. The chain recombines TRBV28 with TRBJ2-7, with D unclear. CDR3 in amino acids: CASSLMPSSYEQYF. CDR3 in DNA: TGTGCCAGCAGTTTAATGCCGAGCTCCTACGAGCAGTACTTC.